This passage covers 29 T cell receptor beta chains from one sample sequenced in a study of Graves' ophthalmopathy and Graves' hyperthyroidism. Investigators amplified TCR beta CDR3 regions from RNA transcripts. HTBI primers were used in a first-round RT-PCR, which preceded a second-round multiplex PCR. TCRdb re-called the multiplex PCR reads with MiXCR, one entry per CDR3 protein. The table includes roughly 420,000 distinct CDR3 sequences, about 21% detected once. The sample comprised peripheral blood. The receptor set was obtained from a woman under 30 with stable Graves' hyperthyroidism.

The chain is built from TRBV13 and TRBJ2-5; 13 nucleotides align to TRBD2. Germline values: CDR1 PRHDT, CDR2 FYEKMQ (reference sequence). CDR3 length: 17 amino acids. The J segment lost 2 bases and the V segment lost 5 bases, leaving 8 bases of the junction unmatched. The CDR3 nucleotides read TGTGCCAGCAGCGCCCGACTAGCGGGGGGACCACAAGAGACCCAGTACTTC. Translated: CASSARLAGGPQETQYF.

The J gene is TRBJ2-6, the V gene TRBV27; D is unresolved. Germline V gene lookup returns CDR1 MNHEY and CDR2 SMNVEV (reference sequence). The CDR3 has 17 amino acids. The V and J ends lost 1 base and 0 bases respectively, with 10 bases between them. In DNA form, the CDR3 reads TGTGCCAGCAGTTTATTTTCTGGAAACTCTGGGGCCAACGTCCTGACTTTC. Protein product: CASSLFSGNSGANVLTF.

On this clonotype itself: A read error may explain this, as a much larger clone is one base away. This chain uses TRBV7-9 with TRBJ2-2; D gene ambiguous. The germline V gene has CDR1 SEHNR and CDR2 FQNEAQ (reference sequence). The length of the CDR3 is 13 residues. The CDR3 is CTSSLQRPGELFF. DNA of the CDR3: TGTACCAGCAGCTTACAACGACCCGGGGAGCTGTTTTTT. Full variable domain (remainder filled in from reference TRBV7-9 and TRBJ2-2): DTGVSQNPRHKITKRGQNVTFRCDPISEHNRLYWYRQTLGQGPEFLTYFQNEAQLEKSRLLSDRFSAERPKGSFSTLEIQRTEQGDSAMYLCTSSLQRPGELFFGEGSRLTVL.

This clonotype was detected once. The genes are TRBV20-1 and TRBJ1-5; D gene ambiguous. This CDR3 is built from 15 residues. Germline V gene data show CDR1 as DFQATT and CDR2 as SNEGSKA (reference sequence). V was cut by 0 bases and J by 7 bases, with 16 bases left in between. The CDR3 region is CSARDSRPGGQPQHF. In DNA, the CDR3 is TGCAGTGCTAGAGATTCGCGACCGGGTGGGCAGCCCCAGCATTTT.

The CDR3 DNA reads TGTGCCAGCGGAACACATGGCGAGCAGTACTTC. It specifies CASGTHGEQYF. The chain uses TRBV2 and TRBJ2-7; D is uncertain. Trimming pared 8 bases from V and 6 bases from J, leaving 11 bases between. CDR1 and CDR2 (germline): SNHLY, FYNNEI. The CDR3 consists of 11 residues.

The CDR3 coding sequence is TGCAGTGCTACCGGGACAGATATCTATGGCTACACCTTC. Amino acid sequence: CSATGTDIYGYTF. V usage is TRBV20-1 and J usage is TRBJ1-2; TRBD1 aligns across 7 bases. Germline CDR1 DFQATT, CDR2 SNEGSKA (reference sequence). The CDR3 is made up of 13 amino acids. J was trimmed by 4 bases and V by 4 bases; bases with no gene match: 6.

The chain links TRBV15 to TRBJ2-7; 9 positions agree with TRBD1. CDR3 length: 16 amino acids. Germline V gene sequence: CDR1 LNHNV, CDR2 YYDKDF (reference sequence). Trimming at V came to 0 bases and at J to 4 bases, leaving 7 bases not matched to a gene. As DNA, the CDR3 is TGTGCCACCAGCAGAGATCTTGGACAGGGGAGTTACGAGCAGTACTTC. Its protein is CATSRDLGQGSYEQYF. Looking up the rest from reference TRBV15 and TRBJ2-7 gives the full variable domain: DAMVIQNPRYQVTQFGKPVTLSCSQTLNHNVMYWYQQKSSQAPKLLFHYYDKDFNNEADTPDNFQSRRPNTSFCFLDIRSPGLGDTAMYLCATSRDLGQGSYEQYFGPGTRLTVT.

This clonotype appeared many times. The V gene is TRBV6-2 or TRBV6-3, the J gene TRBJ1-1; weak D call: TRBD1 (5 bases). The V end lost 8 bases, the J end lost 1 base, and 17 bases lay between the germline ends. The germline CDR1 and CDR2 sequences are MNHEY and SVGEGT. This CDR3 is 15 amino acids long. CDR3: CASHDPGLQNTEAFF. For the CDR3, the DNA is TGTGCCAGCCACGATCCGGGACTTCAGAACACTGAAGCTTTCTTT.

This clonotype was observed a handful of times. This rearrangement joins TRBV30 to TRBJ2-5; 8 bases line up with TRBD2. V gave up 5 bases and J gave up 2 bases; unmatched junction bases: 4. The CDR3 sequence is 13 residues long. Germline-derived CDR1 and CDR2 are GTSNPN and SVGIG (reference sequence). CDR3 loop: CAWERGMQETQYF. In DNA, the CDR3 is TGTGCCTGGGAGCGGGGGATGCAAGAGACCCAGTACTTC.

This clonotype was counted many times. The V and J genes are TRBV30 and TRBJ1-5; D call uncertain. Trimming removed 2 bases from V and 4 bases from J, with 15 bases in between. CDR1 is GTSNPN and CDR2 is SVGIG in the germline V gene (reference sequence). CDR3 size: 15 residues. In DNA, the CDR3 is TGTGCCTGGAGTATTCCAGACCCCAGAAATCAGCCCCAGCATTTT. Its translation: CAWSIPDPRNQPQHF.

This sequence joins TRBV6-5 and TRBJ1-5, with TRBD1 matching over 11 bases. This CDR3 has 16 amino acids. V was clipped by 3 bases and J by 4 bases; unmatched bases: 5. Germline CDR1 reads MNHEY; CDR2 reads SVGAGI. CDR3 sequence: CASSYTGTGGNQPQHF. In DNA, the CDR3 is TGTGCCAGCAGTTATACCGGGACAGGGGGTAATCAGCCCCAGCATTTT.

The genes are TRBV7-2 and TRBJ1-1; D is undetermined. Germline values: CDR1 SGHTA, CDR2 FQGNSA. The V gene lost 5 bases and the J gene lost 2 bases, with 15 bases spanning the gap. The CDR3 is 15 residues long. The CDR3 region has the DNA TGTGCCAGCAGCATGATAGGCAGACCCAACACTGAAGCTTTCTTT. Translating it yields CASSMIGRPNTEAFF.

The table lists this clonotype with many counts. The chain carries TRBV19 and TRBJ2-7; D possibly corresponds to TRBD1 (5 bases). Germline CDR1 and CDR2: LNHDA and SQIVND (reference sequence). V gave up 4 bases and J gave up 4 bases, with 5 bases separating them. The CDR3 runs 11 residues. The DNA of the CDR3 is TGTGCCAGTAGTAACAGGTACGAGCAGTACTTC. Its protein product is CASSNRYEQYF.

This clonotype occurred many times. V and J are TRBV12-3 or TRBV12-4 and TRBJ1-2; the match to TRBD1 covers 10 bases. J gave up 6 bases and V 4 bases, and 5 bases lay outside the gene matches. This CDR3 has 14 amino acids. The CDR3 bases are TGTGCCAGCAGTTCCTGGACAGGGGGAGATGGCTACACCTTC. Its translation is CASSSWTGGDGYTF.

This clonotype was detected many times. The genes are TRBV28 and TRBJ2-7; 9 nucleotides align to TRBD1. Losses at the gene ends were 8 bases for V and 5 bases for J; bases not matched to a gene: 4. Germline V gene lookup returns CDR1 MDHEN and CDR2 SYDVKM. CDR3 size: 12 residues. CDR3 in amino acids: CASHGTGNEQYF. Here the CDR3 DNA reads TGTGCCAGCCACGGGACAGGGAACGAGCAGTACTTC.

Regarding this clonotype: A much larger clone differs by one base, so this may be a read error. The CDR3 spells CASSSSETPYEQCF. The CDR3 nucleotides are TGTGCCAGCAGCTCTAGCGAAACCCCCTACGAGCAGTGCTTC. This chain connects TRBV7-3 to TRBJ2-7, with D possibly matching TRBD2 (6 bases). This CDR3 contains 14 residues. The germline CDR1 and CDR2 sequences are SGHTA and FQGTGA. The full variable domain, completed using reference TRBV7-3 and TRBJ2-7, is GAGVSQTPSNKVTEKGKYVELRCDPISGHTALYWYRQSLGQGPEFLIYFQGTGAADDSGLPNDRFFAVRPEGSVSTLKIQRTERGDSAVYLCASSSSETPYEQCFGPGTRLTVT.

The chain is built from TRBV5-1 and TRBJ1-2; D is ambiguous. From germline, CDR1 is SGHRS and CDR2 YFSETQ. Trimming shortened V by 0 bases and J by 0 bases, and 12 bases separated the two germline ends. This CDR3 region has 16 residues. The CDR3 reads CASSLVYPGANYGYTF. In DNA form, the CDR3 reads TGCGCCAGCAGCTTGGTTTATCCAGGAGCTAACTATGGCTACACCTTC.

CDR3 region: CASSEITGELFF. CDR3 DNA: TGTGCCAGCTCGGAGATCACCGGGGAGCTGTTTTTT. This chain links TRBV12-3 or TRBV12-4 with TRBJ2-2; no firm D call. The CDR3 sequence is 12 residues long. V shed 8 bases and J shed 4 bases, with 8 bases lying between them.

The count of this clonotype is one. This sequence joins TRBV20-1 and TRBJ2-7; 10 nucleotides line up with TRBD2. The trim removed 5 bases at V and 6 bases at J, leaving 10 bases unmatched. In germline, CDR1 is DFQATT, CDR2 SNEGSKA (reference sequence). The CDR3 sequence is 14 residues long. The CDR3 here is CSAPASGSPREQYF. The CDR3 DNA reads TGCAGTGCTCCGGCTAGCGGGAGCCCGCGCGAGCAGTACTTC.

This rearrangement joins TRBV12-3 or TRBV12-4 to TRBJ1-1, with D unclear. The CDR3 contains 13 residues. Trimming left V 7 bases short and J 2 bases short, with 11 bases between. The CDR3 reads CASNIMGNTEAFF. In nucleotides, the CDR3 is TGTGCCAGCAACATCATGGGTAACACTGAAGCTTTCTTT.

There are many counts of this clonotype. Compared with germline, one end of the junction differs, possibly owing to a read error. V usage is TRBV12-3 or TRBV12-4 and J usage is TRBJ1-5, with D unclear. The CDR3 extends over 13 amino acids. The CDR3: CASSLMSNQPRHF. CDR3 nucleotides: TGTGCCAGCAGTTTAATGAGCAATCAGCCCCGGCATTTT.

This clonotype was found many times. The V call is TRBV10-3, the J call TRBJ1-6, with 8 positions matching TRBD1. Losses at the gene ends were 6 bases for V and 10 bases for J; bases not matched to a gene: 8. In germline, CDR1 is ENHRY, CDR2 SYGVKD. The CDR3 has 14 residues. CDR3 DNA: TGTGCCATCAGATTAGGGACAGGAGAGTCACCCCTCCACTTT. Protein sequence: CAIRLGTGESPLHF.

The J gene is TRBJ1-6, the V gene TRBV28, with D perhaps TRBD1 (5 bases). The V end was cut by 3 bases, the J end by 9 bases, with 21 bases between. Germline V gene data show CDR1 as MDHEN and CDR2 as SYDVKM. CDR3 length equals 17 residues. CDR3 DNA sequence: TGTGCCAGCAGTTTGGTCTTGGGGCAAGTTTCTATTTCACCCCTCCACTTT. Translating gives CASSLVLGQVSISPLHF.

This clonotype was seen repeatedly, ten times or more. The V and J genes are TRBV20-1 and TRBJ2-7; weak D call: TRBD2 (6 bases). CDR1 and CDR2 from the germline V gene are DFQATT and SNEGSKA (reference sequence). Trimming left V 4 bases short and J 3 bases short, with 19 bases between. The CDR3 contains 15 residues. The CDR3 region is CSAMAPTSRGYEQYF. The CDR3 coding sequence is TGCAGTGCTATGGCCCCGACTAGTAGAGGCTACGAGCAGTACTTC.

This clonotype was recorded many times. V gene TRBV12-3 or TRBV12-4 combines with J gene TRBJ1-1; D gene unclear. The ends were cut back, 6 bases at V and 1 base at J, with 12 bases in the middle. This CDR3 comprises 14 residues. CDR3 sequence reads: CASSPGRQNTEAFF. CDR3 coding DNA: TGTGCCAGCAGCCCCGGACGGCAGAACACTGAAGCTTTCTTT.

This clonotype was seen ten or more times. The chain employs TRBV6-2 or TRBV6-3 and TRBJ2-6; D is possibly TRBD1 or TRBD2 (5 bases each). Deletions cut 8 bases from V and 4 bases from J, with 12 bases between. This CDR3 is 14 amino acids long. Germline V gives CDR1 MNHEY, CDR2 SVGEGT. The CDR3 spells CASGWGTGANVLTF. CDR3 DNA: TGTGCCAGCGGTTGGGGGACCGGGGCCAACGTCCTGACTTTC.

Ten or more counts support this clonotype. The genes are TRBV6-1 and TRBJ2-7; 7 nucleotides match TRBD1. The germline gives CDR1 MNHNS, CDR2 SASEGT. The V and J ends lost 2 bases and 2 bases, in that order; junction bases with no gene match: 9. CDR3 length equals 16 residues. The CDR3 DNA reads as TGTGCCAGCAGTGAAACCACGACAGGGCGGGCCTACGAGCAGTACTTC. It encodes CASSETTTGRAYEQYF.

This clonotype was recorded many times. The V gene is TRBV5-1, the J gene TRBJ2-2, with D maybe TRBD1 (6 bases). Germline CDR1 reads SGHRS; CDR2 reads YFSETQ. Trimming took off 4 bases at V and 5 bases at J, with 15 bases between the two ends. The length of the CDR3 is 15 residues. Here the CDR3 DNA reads TGCGCCAGCAGCGTGGGACATGACGGGACCGGGGAGCTGTTTTTT. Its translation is CASSVGHDGTGELFF.

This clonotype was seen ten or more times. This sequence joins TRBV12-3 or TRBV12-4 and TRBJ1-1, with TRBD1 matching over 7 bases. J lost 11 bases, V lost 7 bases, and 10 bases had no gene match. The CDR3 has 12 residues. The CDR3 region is CASTLERGRAFF. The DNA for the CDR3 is TGTGCCAGCACCCTAGAGAGGGGGCGGGCTTTCTTT.